This is a list of T cell receptor beta chains from one sample in a study of cytomegalovirus exposure and HLA in healthy donors. Profiled with immunoSEQ multiplex PCR; TCRdb holds only in-frame clones, not every one. This repertoire shows roughly 190,000 clones, roughly 84% found once; its top ten account for about 2.6%. What was sequenced was PBMCs. Every receptor here comes from a woman between 50 and 59 years old in good health and CMV-seropositive. Each CDR3 is given with its conserved first and last residue. A D gene is named only where the DNA matches it firmly. The size entry is marked missing in some rows and otherwise reads once, few, many or a size class.

size: NA; D: NA; V: TRBV5-1; J: TRBJ2-1; CDR3: CASSSEGGQARRWFF; DNA: TGCGCCAGCAGCTCTGAGGGGGGGCAGGCTCGTAGGTGGTTCTTC
size: NA; D: TRBD1; V: TRBV6-5; J: TRBJ2-7; CDR3: CASRRTGTDTYEQYF; DNA: TGTGCCAGCAGGAGAACCGGGACAGACACCTACGAGCAGTACTTC
size: NA; D: NA; V: TRBV19; J: TRBJ1-2; CDR3: CASSIDQKGDGYTF; DNA: TGTGCCAGTAGTATAGATCAAAAGGGAGATGGCTACACCTTC
size: NA; D: TRBD1; V: TRBV28; J: TRBJ1-2; CDR3: CASSSLGQWNYGYTF; DNA: TGTGCCAGCAGTTCCCTGGGACAGTGGAACTATGGCTACACCTTC
size: NA; D: NA; V: TRBV29-1; J: TRBJ1-2; CDR3: CSVEDSHRENSGYTF; DNA: TGCAGTGTTGAAGATTCGCACAGGGAAAACTCTGGCTACACCTTC
size: once; D: TRBD2; V: TRBV7-6; J: TRBJ2-7; CDR3: CASSLAGGVAGFYEQYF; DNA: TGTGCCAGCAGCTTAGCCGGGGGGGTAGCGGGGTTCTACGAGCAGTACTTC
size: NA; D: NA; V: TRBV7-9; J: TRBJ2-2; CDR3: CASSLGTTNTGELFF; DNA: TGTGCCAGCAGCTTAGGGACTACTAACACCGGGGAGCTGTTTTTT
size: once; D: NA; V: TRBV11-1; J: TRBJ2-2; CDR3: CASSPRVGGTGELFF; DNA: TGTGCCAGCAGCCCACGTGTAGGAGGCACCGGGGAGCTGTTTTTT
size: NA; D: NA; V: TRBV29-1; J: TRBJ2-5; CDR3: CSVEPPSPETQYF; DNA: TGCAGCGTTGAACCCCCTAGTCCGGAGACCCAGTACTTC
size: NA; D: NA; V: TRBV6-1; J: TRBJ2-7; CDR3: CASSPGTSSYEQYF; DNA: TGTGCCAGCAGCCCAGGTACAAGCTCCTACGAGCAGTACTTC
size: NA; D: NA; V: TRBV21-1; J: TRBJ2-2; CDR3: CASSNTGTGNTGELFF; DNA: TGTGCCAGCAGCAACACCGGGACAGGGAACACCGGGGAGCTGTTTTTT
size: once; D: NA; V: TRBV6-5; J: TRBJ1-1; CDR3: CASSEALRGGGPF; DNA: TGTGCCAGCAGTGAAGCGCTTCGAGGGGGGGGCCCGTTT
size: NA; D: NA; V: TRBV7-9; J: TRBJ1-6; CDR3: CSSSQGPGNSPLHF; DNA: TGTTCCAGCAGCCAAGGGCCAGGGAATTCACCCCTCCACTTT
size: NA; D: NA; V: TRBV30; J: TRBJ2-2; CDR3: CTWSALNTGELFF; DNA: TGCACCTGGAGTGCCCTCAACACCGGGGAGCTGTTTTTT
size: NA; D: TRBD2; V: TRBV19; J: TRBJ2-3; CDR3: CASRTSLETDTQYF; DNA: TGTGCCAGCCGGACTAGCTTAGAAACAGATACGCAGTATTTT
size: NA; D: NA; V: TRBV28; J: TRBJ2-7; CDR3: CASSGFPGEVADTYEQYF; DNA: TGTGCCAGCAGTGGGTTCCCGGGAGAAGTTGCTGATACCTACGAGCAGTACTTC
size: NA; D: NA; V: TRBV18; J: TRBJ2-2; CDR3: CASSPPSITGELFF; DNA: TGTGCCAGCTCACCGCCTTCTATCACCGGGGAGCTGTTTTTT
size: NA; D: NA; V: TRBV7-3; J: TRBJ2-6; CDR3: CASSLMAGRSSGANVLTF; DNA: TGTGCCAGCAGCTTAATGGCAGGGAGGAGCTCTGGGGCCAACGTCCTGACTTTC